This TCR beta chain appears in the sequencing data of a study of shared clonotypes between healthy human individuals. Per sorted-subset replicate PCR, input was roughly 220 ng DNA, representing tens of thousands of T cell genomes. Sequenced by immunoSEQ multiplex PCR; TCRdb stores in-frame clones only, minus some. Altogether around 990,000 clones are present, 60% to 85% being singletons, with the ten largest covering roughly 0.83%. CDR1 and CDR2 from the germline V gene are SGHNT and YYREEE (reference sequence). The CDR3 spans 15 residues. After removal of 4 bases from V and 3 bases from J, the junction contained 7 bases not matched to a gene.

The rearrangement links TRBV5-4 to TRBJ1-2; 9 nucleotides align to TRBD1. Input material: memory CD4+ T cells from PBMCs. Subset given: CD45RA-negative fraction. The sequence derives from a man aged 18-30 years in good health. Some clones in this sample may be carry-over from other donors' samples. The CDR3 protein is CASSLGTGLDYGYTF. The CDR3 region has the DNA TGTGCCAGCAGCCTAGGGACAGGGCTCGACTATGGCTACACCTTC. Together with reference TRBV5-4 and TRBJ1-2, the CDR3 gives the full variable domain: ETGVTQSPTHLIKTRGQQVTLRCSSQSGHNTVSWYQQALGQGPQFIFQYYREEENGRGNFPPRFSGLQFPNYSSELNVNALELDDSALYLCASSLGTGLDYGYTFGSGTRLTVV.